This is a list of T cell receptor beta chains from one sample in a study of blood T cell repertoires in COVID-19. Data came from immunoSEQ multiplex PCR; TCRdb stores just in-frame clones and leaves some out. The profile shows just over 250,000 clones, roughly nine tenths of them singletons. The sequenced material came from peripheral blood. These receptors were collected from a man between 60 and 70 years old who had recovered from COVID-19. Both conserved end residues are part of each CDR3. A D gene is named only where the DNA matches it firmly. Size values are once, few and many counts, or a class for expanded clones, and some rows have none.

>TRBJ2-5|TRBV5-1|TRBD1|-
TGCGCCAGCAGCTTAGGGACAGGGGGCTGGGAGACCCAGTACTTC
CASSLGTGGWETQYF
>TRBJ1-2|TRBV10-3|-|-
TGTGCCATCAGTGCGGGGGGGGACTATGGCTACACCTTC
CAISAGGDYGYTF
>TRBJ1-5|TRBV19|TRBD1|-
TGTGCCAGTCAGGGGGTTCGCAATCAGCCCCAGCATTTT
CASQGVRNQPQHF
>TRBJ1-3|TRBV5-1|-|once
TGCGCCAGCAGCTTGGAAGGCAGGGTCCGGTCTGGAAACACCATATATTTT
CASSLEGRVRSGNTIYF
>TRBJ2-1|TRBV7-3|TRBD2|once
TGTGCCAGCAGCAAAGCTAGCGGGGGCTGGAATGAGCAGTTCTTC
CASSKASGGWNEQFF
>TRBJ2-1|TRBV7-9|-|-
TGTGCCAGCAGCTTCGGTGAGCAGTTCTTC
CASSFGEQFF
>TRBJ1-1|TRBV11-2|TRBD1|once
TGTGCCAGCAGTACATACAGGGGGAACACTGAAGCTTTCTTT
CASSTYRGNTEAFF
>TRBJ1-2|TRBV19|TRBD1|-
TGTGCCAGTAGTATCGACAGGGGTGTAAAAACCTATGGCTACACCTTC
CASSIDRGVKTYGYTF
>TRBJ1-6|TRBV18|TRBD1|-
TGTGCCAGCTCACCGGACAGGGGGCTGAATTCACCCCTCCACTTT
CASSPDRGLNSPLHF
>TRBJ2-7|TRBV7-9|TRBD1|-
TGTGCCAGCAGCCCTAAAGGGGGCTCATCCTACGAGCAGTACTTC
CASSPKGGSSYEQYF
>TRBJ2-7|TRBV5-5|-|-
TGTGCCAGCAGCTTGGACCCAGTCGCCGCCTACGAGCAGTACTTC
CASSLDPVAAYEQYF
>TRBJ1-2|TRBV9|TRBD1|-
TGTGCCAGCAGCCTAACCACAGGGGTTACTGCCTATGGCTACACCTTC
CASSLTTGVTAYGYTF
>TRBJ1-2|TRBV7-9|TRBD1|-
TGTGCCAGCAGAAAACAGGGGGATACTGGCTACACCTTC
CASRKQGDTGYTF
>TRBJ2-7|TRBV6-2/TRBV6-3|TRBD1|-
TGTGCCAGCATCCCGGGACAGGGGGTCGGCGAGCAGTACTTC
CASIPGQGVGEQYF
>TRBJ1-2|TRBV27|-|-
TGTGCCAGCAGCCTAACAGGGATATATGGCTACACCTTC
CASSLTGIYGYTF
>TRBJ2-5|TRBV19|TRBD2|-
TGTGCCAGTAGTATAGGGACTAGCGGAGAAGAGACCCAGTACTTC
CASSIGTSGEETQYF
>TRBJ2-4|TRBV5-1|-|-
TGCGCCAGCAGCCCCTCCCCGGGACATTTAGCCAAAAACATTCAGTACTTC
CASSPSPGHLAKNIQYF
>TRBJ2-7|TRBV6-1|-|-
TGTGCCAGCAGTGAGAACTCGATGACCTACGAGCAGTACTTC
CASSENSMTYEQYF
>TRBJ2-1|TRBV28|-|-
TGTGCCAGCAGCCCCCCCGGGAGCTCCTACAATGAGCAGTTCTTC
CASSPPGSSYNEQFF
>TRBJ1-6|TRBV18|-|few
TGTGCCAGCTCACCAGAGACAGCGAATTCACCCCTCCACTTT
CASSPETANSPLHF
>TRBJ2-2|TRBV18|-|-
TGTGCCAGCTCTCCGGTAACCGGGGAGCTGTTTTTT
CASSPVTGELFF
>TRBJ1-1|TRBV5-1|-|-
TGCGCCAGCAGCCCCACCAGGAACACTGAAGCTTTCTTT
CASSPTRNTEAFF
>TRBJ2-1|TRBV30|TRBD1|-
TGTGCCTGGAGTTACAGGGGTGGACTCTACAATGAGCAGTTCTTC
CAWSYRGGLYNEQFF
>TRBJ1-5|TRBV11-2|-|few
TGTGCCAGCAGCTTAAGGGGCAGCCCAAATCAGCCCCAGCATTTT
CASSLRGSPNQPQHF
>TRBJ1-1|TRBV10-3|-|-
TGTGCCATCAGTGAGTCACCTCAGGGGCGGACTGAAGCTTTCTTT
CAISESPQGRTEAFF
>TRBJ1-2|TRBV18|TRBD1|-
TGTGCCAGCTCACGCGCCGGGACAGGGGGTGCTACTAACTATGGCTACACCTTC
CASSRAGTGGATNYGYTF
>TRBJ2-2|TRBV9|TRBD2|once
TGTGCCAGCAGCGCGACTAGCGGGGGGGCCTCCGGGGAGCTGTTTTTT
CASSATSGGASGELFF
>TRBJ1-1|TRBV6-5|TRBD1|-
TGTGCCAGCAGCTCAATCGGGACAGCACACACTGAAGCTTTCTTT
CASSSIGTAHTEAFF
>TRBJ2-7|TRBV11-3|-|-
TGTGCCAGCAGCTTAGGGGGGGTGAAAACCTACGAGCAGTACTTC
CASSLGGVKTYEQYF
>TRBJ2-1|TRBV6-2/TRBV6-3|-|-
TGTGCCAGCAGTTACCTGGGCAGCTACAATGAGCAGTTCTTC
CASSYLGSYNEQFF
>TRBJ1-5|TRBV11-2|-|-
TGTGCCAGCAGCTTGGGGGGTACGCAGCATTTT
CASSLGGTQHF
>TRBJ1-1|TRBV7-6|TRBD1|-
TGTGCCAGCAGTCGGGCGGGGACAGGGGGTCTGAACACTGAAGCTTTCTTT
CASSRAGTGGLNTEAFF